The sequence of this TCR beta chain was determined in a study of a mutant IDH1 vaccine in newly diagnosed glioma. Looking at the study overall: Vaccination was launched 4-6 weeks after radiotherapy alone, or with temozolomide cycles. Former treatment meant radiotherapy, temozolomide, or both; the majority had gotten both.

Only in-frame clones appear in the TCRdb table, and some are missing; sequencing was by immunoSEQ multiplex PCR. The sample records tens of thousands of clones, approximately 80% being singletons. The time point was: week 11, during vaccination. Vaccine doses each comprised 300 ug of mutant IDH1 20-mer peptide, with topical imiquimod. Germline V gene data show CDR1 as GTSNPN and CDR2 as SVGIG (reference sequence). The CDR3 has 14 amino acids. Trimming removed 3 bases at V and 2 bases at J, with 13 bases between. Regarding this clone: Antigen: not known.

The V call is TRBV30, the J call TRBJ1-1; D possibly corresponds to TRBD1 (6 bases). This clonotype was sampled from a young man with glioma. Material: PBMCs, obtained from a glioma patient whose treatment included an IDH1 peptide vaccine. The chain's CDR3 is CAWRVGGPNTEAFF. In DNA, the CDR3 is TGTGCCTGGAGGGTTGGGGGCCCCAACACTGAAGCTTTCTTT. The complete variable domain, with remaining parts taken from reference TRBV30 and TRBJ1-1, reads SQTIHQWPATLVQPVGSPLSLECTVEGTSNPNLYWYRQAAGRGLQLLFYSVGIGQISSEVPQNLSASRPQDRQFILSSKKLLLSDSGFYLCAWRVGGPNTEAFFGQGTRLTVV.